Shown below are 30 T cell receptor beta chains from a single sample sequenced in a study of response to subunit inactivated influenza vaccine. MiXCR, applied by TCRdb to the RT-PCR reads, yields one record per CDR3 protein. The sample contains roughly 700,000 distinct CDR3 sequences, approximately 14% of which appear only once. The material was PBMCs from blood, obtained around two weeks before vaccination. Source of these receptors: a man aged 45 to 65 who received an inactivated influenza vaccine.

The chain combines TRBV6-1 with TRBJ2-3; possible D gene TRBD1, 5 bases. Germline loops: CDR1 MNHNS, CDR2 SASEGT. This CDR3 has 15 amino acids. Trimming stripped 0 bases from V and 4 bases from J, with 11 bases between. DNA of the CDR3: TGTGCCAGCAGTGAAGCCCCGGCCAGGGCAGATACGCAGTATTTT. Residues: CASSEAPARADTQYF.

The gene calls are TRBV28 and TRBJ1-2; D not certain. Between the trimmed V and J ends, which lost 5 bases and 4 bases, there was a span of 14 bases. The CDR3 loop spans 14 amino acids. Germline-derived CDR1 and CDR2 are MDHEN and SYDVKM. Here the CDR3 DNA reads TGTGCCAGCAGTCCATTGGACGGAGGCTATGGCTACACCTTC. Residues: CASSPLDGGYGYTF.

This clonotype has ten or more counts. This chain links TRBV20-1 with TRBJ2-7; unclear D gene. Germline CDR1 and CDR2: DFQATT and SNEGSKA (reference sequence). V was shortened by 3 bases and J by 7 bases, with 16 bases between the two germline ends. There are 13 residues in the CDR3. The CDR3: CSAREGPLREQYF. Here the CDR3 DNA reads TGCAGTGCTAGGGAAGGGCCCCTTAGGGAGCAGTACTTC.

The genes are TRBV5-8 and TRBJ2-7, with D possibly being TRBD2 (6 bases). With 7 bases removed from V and 5 bases from J, the gap between germline ends came to 22 bases. The CDR3 is 15 amino acids. Germline values: CDR1 SGHTS, CDR2 YDEGEE. This chain's CDR3 is CASGSGLWSPHEQYF. As DNA, the CDR3 is TGTGCCAGCGGATCCGGACTATGGTCACCCCACGAGCAGTACTTC.

The sample holds a few counts of this clonotype. V gene TRBV20-1 combines with J gene TRBJ2-7, with 7 positions matching TRBD2. Germline CDR1 reads DFQATT; CDR2 reads SNEGSKA (reference sequence). V lost 1 base, J lost 3 bases, and 6 bases stayed unmatched. The CDR3 covers 14 residues. CDR3 region: CSARAGTTLYEQYF. DNA of the CDR3: TGCAGTGCTAGAGCCGGGACTACCCTCTACGAGCAGTACTTC.

This clonotype has a handful of counts. This sequence joins TRBV6-2 or TRBV6-3 and TRBJ2-1, with no clear D. Germline assignment: CDR1 MNHEY and CDR2 SVGEGT. The CDR3 totals 11 residues. The V gene lost 5 bases and the J gene lost 12 bases, with 11 bases spanning the gap. The CDR3 nucleotides read TGTGCCAGCAGTATTGATCAGAGGCAGTTCTTC. Amino acids: CASSIDQRQFF.

V is TRBV6-1 and J is TRBJ1-6; D gene unclear. The V end lost 3 bases, the J end lost 2 bases, and 5 bases lay between the germline ends. Germline CDR1 and CDR2: MNHNS and SASEGT. The CDR3 is 14 residues long. This chain's CDR3 is CASSEYTYNSPLHF. The CDR3 coding sequence is TGTGCCAGCAGTGAGTACACCTATAATTCACCCCTCCACTTT.

This clonotype was counted a few times. The rearrangement links TRBV7-9 to TRBJ1-2, with TRBD1 matching over 7 bases. This CDR3 is 15 amino acids long. Trimming removed 3 bases from V and 7 bases from J; junction bases left unmatched: 11. Germline V gene sequence: CDR1 SEHNR, CDR2 FQNEAQ (reference sequence). The CDR3 sequence is CASSFLETGHGGYTF. The DNA for the CDR3 is TGTGCCAGCAGCTTCTTAGAGACAGGGCACGGTGGCTACACCTTC.

This clonotype was observed a few times. The J gene is TRBJ1-6, the V gene TRBV12-3 or TRBV12-4; 8 bases align to TRBD1. The CDR3 covers 14 residues. Unmatched junction bases numbered 8, after V lost 6 bases and J lost 10 bases. The CDR3 DNA follows: TGTGCCAGCAGCGCCGACAGGGGAGAATCACCCCTCCACTTT. Its protein product is CASSADRGESPLHF.

This clonotype showed up just once. This chain uses TRBV10-3 with TRBJ2-7, with D perhaps being TRBD1 or TRBD2 (5 bases each). The V gene's germline CDR1 is ENHRY and CDR2 SYGVKD. The CDR3 runs to 12 residues. V was trimmed by 10 bases and J by 5 bases, leaving 15 bases between them. The CDR3 is CATSGTPDEQYF. In nucleotides, the CDR3 is TGTGCCACCTCCGGGACCCCAGACGAGCAGTACTTC.

V usage is TRBV20-1 and J usage is TRBJ2-2, with no clear D. This CDR3 is 13 amino acids long. The germline V and J ends were trimmed by 0 bases and 5 bases, with 7 bases remaining between them. CDR1 DFQATT and CDR2 SNEGSKA come from the germline V gene (reference sequence). As DNA, the CDR3 is TGCAGTGCTAGAGATCACCGAACCGGGGAGCTGTTTTTT. It translates to CSARDHRTGELFF.

J is TRBJ2-1 and V is TRBV12-3 or TRBV12-4; no firm D call. V was trimmed by 2 bases and J by 8 bases, leaving 13 bases between them. This CDR3 region has 14 residues. The CDR3: CASSLTLPAYEQFF. As DNA, the CDR3 is TGTGCCAGCAGTTTAACACTCCCTGCGTATGAGCAGTTCTTC.

This chain connects TRBV6-2 or TRBV6-3 to TRBJ1-2; no reliable D call. This CDR3 is 15 amino acids long. CDR1 and CDR2 from the germline V gene are MNHEY and SVGEGT. Between the trimmed V and J ends, which lost 4 bases and 4 bases, there was a span of 16 bases. The DNA for the CDR3 is TGTGCCAGCAGTTCCCTCGACCGGACTAGCTATGGCTACACCTTC. Translation: CASSSLDRTSYGYTF.

This clonotype was seen more than once but under ten times. The rearrangement joins TRBV4-2 to TRBJ2-3; 10 bases fit TRBD2. Germline V gene lookup returns CDR1 LGHNA and CDR2 YNFKEQ. There are 17 residues in the CDR3. The V segment lost 5 bases and the J segment 0 bases; nucleotides outside the gene matches: 8. The CDR3, as DNA: TGTGCCAGCAGCTTCTCCCTAGCGGGAGTCAGCACAGATACGCAGTATTTT. Protein sequence: CASSFSLAGVSTDTQYF.

This chain uses TRBV27 with TRBJ2-1, with D perhaps TRBD1 or TRBD2 (5 bases each). This CDR3 is built from 13 residues. CDR1 is MNHEY and CDR2 is SMNVEV in the germline V gene (reference sequence). V was clipped by 5 bases and J by 3 bases, with 8 bases between them. The CDR3 nucleotides read TGTGCCAGCAGTGGGGACGGCTACAATGAGCAGTTCTTC. Encoded protein: CASSGDGYNEQFF.

This clonotype was observed a handful of times. V and J are TRBV6-2 or TRBV6-3 and TRBJ2-1, with D unresolved. V was shortened by 5 bases and J by 6 bases, with 14 bases between the two germline ends. The V gene's germline CDR1 is MNHEY and CDR2 SVGEGT. CDR3 length: 14 residues. This CDR3 reads CASSRPGFFNEQFF. The CDR3 DNA reads TGTGCCAGCAGTCGCCCCGGATTTTTCAATGAGCAGTTCTTC.

There are a few counts of this clonotype. The junction does not match germline at one end; this may be a read error. This chain's CDR3 is CASSRQGLKTEAFF. The CDR3 region has the DNA TGTGCCAGTAGTAGACAGGGCCTGAAGACTGAAGCTTTCTTT. The V call is TRBV19, the J call TRBJ1-1; the match to TRBD1 covers 7 bases. Per the germline V gene, CDR1 is LNHDA and CDR2 is SQIVND (reference sequence). The CDR3 loop spans 14 amino acids.

The V gene is TRBV29-1, the J gene TRBJ1-1; TRBD1 aligns across 8 bases. The J segment lost 10 bases and the V segment lost 5 bases, leaving 6 bases of the junction unmatched. This CDR3 is 11 amino acids long. Germline assignment: CDR1 SQVTM and CDR2 ANQGSEA. The CDR3 loop reads CSVTWTGRAFF. The CDR3 DNA is TGCAGCGTTACTTGGACAGGGCGAGCTTTCTTT.

CDR3 region: CASEDGQGGLDEQFF. The CDR3 region has the DNA TGTGCCAGTGAAGACGGACAGGGGGGTTTAGATGAGCAGTTCTTC. The chain uses TRBV19 and TRBJ2-1; TRBD1 aligns across 10 bases. The CDR3 length is 15 residues. V gave up 8 bases and J gave up 8 bases; unmatched junction bases: 12. The germline V gene encodes CDR1 LNHDA and CDR2 SQIVND (reference sequence).

This clonotype was seen a few times. The chain links TRBV15 to TRBJ2-5; D gene ambiguous. This CDR3 is built from 15 residues. Trimming took off 0 bases at V and 4 bases at J, with 12 bases between the two ends. CDR1 is LNHNV, CDR2 YYDKDF, per germline (reference sequence). CDR3 sequence (DNA): TGTGCCACCAGCAGAGATACCCGCCCCGGAGAGACCCAGTACTTC. Translated, it gives CATSRDTRPGETQYF.

This clonotype has more than one count but fewer than ten. The CDR3: CASSLGSSVVQETQYF. CDR3 nucleotide sequence: TGCGCCAGCAGCTTGGGGTCTAGCGTCGTCCAAGAGACCCAGTACTTC. The chain joins TRBV5-1 to TRBJ2-5; a weak D match, TRBD2 (6 bases). Per the germline V gene, CDR1 is SGHRS and CDR2 is YFSETQ. V lost 0 bases and J lost 1, with 13 bases in between. The CDR3 has 16 residues.

This clonotype has just a few counts. This chain connects TRBV7-9 to TRBJ1-3, with D maybe TRBD1 (6 bases). The V end lost 7 bases, the J end lost 0 bases, and 13 bases lay between the germline ends. CDR3 length: 15 amino acids. Germline CDR1 is SEHNR and CDR2 is FQNEAQ (reference sequence). CDR3 coding DNA: TGTGCCAGCAAGATCCCAGGGGACTCTGGAAACACCATATATTTT. Residues: CASKIPGDSGNTIYF.

This chain joins TRBV6-2 or TRBV6-3 and TRBJ2-7; the D gene is possibly TRBD2 (5 bases). Germline CDR1 is MNHEY and CDR2 is SVGEGT. CDR3 length equals 14 residues. With 0 bases removed from V and 5 bases from J, the gap between germline ends came to 11 bases. The CDR3 reads CASSYSSGKHEQYF. The CDR3 nucleotides are TGTGCCAGCAGTTACTCATCCGGGAAGCACGAGCAGTACTTC.

The genes are TRBV9 and TRBJ1-4, with no clear D. The germline V gene has CDR1 SGDLS and CDR2 YYNGEE. CDR3 size: 13 residues. Trimming took 4 bases from V and 8 from J, leaving 12 bases between them. CDR3 residues: CASSSDSGEKLFF. Written as DNA, the CDR3 is TGTGCCAGCAGCTCAGACTCGGGGGAAAAACTGTTTTTT.

This clonotype was recorded many times. V usage is TRBV29-1 and J usage is TRBJ2-1; 8 positions agree with TRBD1. V gave up 6 bases and J gave up 7 bases; unmatched junction bases: 5. The germline V gene has CDR1 SQVTM and CDR2 ANQGSEA. The length of the CDR3 is 12 residues. The CDR3 region is CSVRQGWNEQFF. The CDR3 DNA reads TGCAGCGTCCGACAGGGGTGGAATGAGCAGTTCTTC.

This rearrangement joins TRBV27 to TRBJ2-2, with a possible D match to TRBD1 (6 bases). V was clipped by 8 bases and J by 1 base, with 14 bases between them. CDR3 size: 15 residues. From germline, CDR1 is MNHEY and CDR2 SMNVEV (reference sequence). The CDR3 nucleotides are TGTGCCAGCCACAAACAGGGCCTGAACACCGGGGAGCTGTTTTTT. This encodes CASHKQGLNTGELFF.

The chain carries TRBV10-3 and TRBJ2-5, with 10 nucleotides matching TRBD1. The V segment lost 3 bases and the J segment 1 base; nucleotides outside the gene matches: 2. Germline CDR1 and CDR2: ENHRY and SYGVKD. CDR3 size: 15 residues. The CDR3 sequence: CAISDRDRGQETQYF. As DNA, the CDR3 is TGTGCCATCAGTGACCGGGACAGGGGCCAAGAGACCCAGTACTTC.

This clonotype has just a few counts. V usage is TRBV28 and J usage is TRBJ2-1; 7 bases match TRBD1. With 4 bases clipped from V and 9 bases from J, the junction kept 9 bases outside the gene matches. Germline assignment: CDR1 MDHEN and CDR2 SYDVKM. The CDR3 extends over 14 amino acids. CDR3 DNA: TGTGCCAGCAGTTACCAGACAGGGAGTGGTGAGCAGTTCTTC. It yields the protein CASSYQTGSGEQFF. Full variable domain (missing parts from reference TRBV28 and TRBJ2-1): DVKVTQSSRYLVKRTGEKVFLECVQDMDHENMFWYRQDPGLGLRLIYFSYDVKMKEKGDIPEGYSVSREKKERFSLILESASTNQTSMYLCASSYQTGSGEQFFGPGTRLTVL.

This clonotype was counted ten times or more. The chain combines TRBV29-1 with TRBJ2-1, with D unresolved. The CDR3 length is 12 residues. The V gene lost 6 bases and the J gene lost 9 bases, with 15 bases spanning the gap. Germline loops: CDR1 SQVTM, CDR2 ANQGSEA. CDR3 protein: CSVPTESGEQFF. Written as DNA, the CDR3 is TGCAGCGTCCCGACTGAGTCGGGTGAGCAGTTCTTC.

This clonotype turned up a few times. The chain combines TRBV15 with TRBJ2-7; TRBD2 matches 9 bases. Germline V lookup: CDR1 LNHNV, CDR2 YYDKDF (reference sequence). CDR3 length: 15 amino acids. V was clipped by 0 bases and J by 3 bases; unmatched bases: 3. The CDR3 DNA is TGTGCCACCAGCAGAGAGGCGGGGGGGATCTACGAGCAGTACTTC. Protein product: CATSREAGGIYEQYF.